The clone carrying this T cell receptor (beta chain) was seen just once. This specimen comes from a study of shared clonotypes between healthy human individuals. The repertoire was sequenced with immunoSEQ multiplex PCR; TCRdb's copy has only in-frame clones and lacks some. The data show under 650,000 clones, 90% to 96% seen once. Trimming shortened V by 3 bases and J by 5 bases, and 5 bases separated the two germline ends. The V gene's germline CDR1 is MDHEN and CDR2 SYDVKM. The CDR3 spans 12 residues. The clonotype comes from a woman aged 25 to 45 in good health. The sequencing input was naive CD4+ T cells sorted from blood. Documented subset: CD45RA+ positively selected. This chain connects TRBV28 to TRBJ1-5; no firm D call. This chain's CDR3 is CASSLTHQPQHF. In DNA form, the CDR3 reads TGTGCCAGCAGTTTGACGCATCAGCCCCAGCATTTT.